This record looks at one TCR beta chain sequence and its context. Profiled with immunoSEQ multiplex PCR; TCRdb holds only in-frame clones, not every one. The data show 700,000 or so clones, 70% to 90% seen once. These data are taken from a study of shared T cell receptors in the human thymus. This CDR3 is 20 amino acids long. CDR1 SGDLS and CDR2 YYNGEE come from the germline V gene. The J segment lost 5 bases and the V segment lost 3 bases, leaving 22 bases of the junction unmatched. The data were also submitted as part of a second study, on human thymus T cells. That work contributes: Healthy Finnish infants undergoing corrective surgery for congenital heart defects provided the donor material. The source of the thymus tissue was resections taken during corrective heart surgery. Apparent bias marked the V and J gene usage of thymic and blood repertoires. As related research reported, thymic repertoires overlapped highly among unrelated individuals.

Sequences were obtained from thymocytes. The V call is TRBV9, the J call TRBJ2-1; TRBD2 matches at 8 bases. This clonotype was sampled from a girl less than two years old with a congenital heart defect. This CDR3 is CASSDRRGALSLRTDNEQFF. As DNA, the CDR3 is TGTGCCAGCAGCGACCGGCGGGGGGCTTTGTCCCTCCGAACAGACAATGAGCAGTTCTTC.